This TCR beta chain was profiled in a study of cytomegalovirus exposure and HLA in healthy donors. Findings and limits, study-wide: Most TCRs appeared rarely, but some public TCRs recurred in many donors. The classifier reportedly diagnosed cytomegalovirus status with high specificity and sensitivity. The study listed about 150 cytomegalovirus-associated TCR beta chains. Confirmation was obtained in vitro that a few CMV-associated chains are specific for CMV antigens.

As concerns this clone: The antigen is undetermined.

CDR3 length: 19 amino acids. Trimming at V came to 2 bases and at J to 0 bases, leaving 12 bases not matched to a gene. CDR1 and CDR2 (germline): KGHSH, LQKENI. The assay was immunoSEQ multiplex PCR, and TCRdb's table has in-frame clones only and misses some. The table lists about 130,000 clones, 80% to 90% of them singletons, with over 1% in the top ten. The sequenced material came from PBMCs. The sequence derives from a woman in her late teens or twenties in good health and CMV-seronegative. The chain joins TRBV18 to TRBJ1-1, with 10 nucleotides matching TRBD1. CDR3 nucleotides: TGTGCCAGCTCACCAACGGTCGGACAGGGGGTTGGGTTGAACACTGAAGCTTTCTTT. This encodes CASSPTVGQGVGLNTEAFF.